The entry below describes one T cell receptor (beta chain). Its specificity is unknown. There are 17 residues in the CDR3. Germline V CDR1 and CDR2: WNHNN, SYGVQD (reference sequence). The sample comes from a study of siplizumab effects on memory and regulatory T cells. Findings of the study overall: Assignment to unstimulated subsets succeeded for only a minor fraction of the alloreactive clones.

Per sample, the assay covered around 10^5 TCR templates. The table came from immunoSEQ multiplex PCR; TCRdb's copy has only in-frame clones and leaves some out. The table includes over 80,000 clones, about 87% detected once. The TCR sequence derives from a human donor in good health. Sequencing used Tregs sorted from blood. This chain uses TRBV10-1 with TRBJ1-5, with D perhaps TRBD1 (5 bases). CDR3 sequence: CAKRTGPFYTNNQPQHF. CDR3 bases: TGCGCTAAAAGGACGGGGCCTTTCTATACTAACAATCAGCCCCAGCATTTT.